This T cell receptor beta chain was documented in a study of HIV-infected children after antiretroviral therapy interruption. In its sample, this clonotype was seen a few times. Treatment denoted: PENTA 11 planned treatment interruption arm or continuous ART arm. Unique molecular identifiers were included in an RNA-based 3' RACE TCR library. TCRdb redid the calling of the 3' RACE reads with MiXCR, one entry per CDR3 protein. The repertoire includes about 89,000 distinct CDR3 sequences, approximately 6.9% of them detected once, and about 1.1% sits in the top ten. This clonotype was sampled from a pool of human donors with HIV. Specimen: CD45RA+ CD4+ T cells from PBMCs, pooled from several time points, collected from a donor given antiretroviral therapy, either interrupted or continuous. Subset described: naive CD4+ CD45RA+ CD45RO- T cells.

CDR3 in DNA: TGTGCCAGCACCCTCACAGATACGCAGTATTTT. Amino acid sequence: CASTLTDTQYF. This chain links TRBV12-3 or TRBV12-4 with TRBJ2-3; D remains ambiguous. CDR3 length equals 11 residues. V lost 7 bases, J lost 2 bases, and 4 bases lay in between.